The rows below give T cell receptor beta chains drawn from one sample of a study of shared clonotypes between healthy human individuals. Sequencing was performed with immunoSEQ multiplex PCR; in TCRdb, only in-frame clones are kept and a portion is missing. The sample carries 1.6 million or so clones, approximately 98.5% recorded once. Sequenced: naive CD4+ T cells sorted from blood. The receptors stem from a young man in good health. Each CDR3 is given with its conserved first and last residue. A D gene is named only where the DNA matches it firmly. The size field is filled for only some rows; it gives once, few, many or a size class.

>-|14|TRBJ1-1|TRBV9|-
CASSARGQSTEAFF
TGTGCCAGCAGCGCCAGGGGTCAGAGCACTGAAGCTTTCTTT
>-|10|TRBJ2-3|TRBV20-1|-
CSATPGTQYF
TGCAGTGCTACACCTGGTACGCAGTATTTT
>TRBD2|15|TRBJ2-2|TRBV9|-
CASSVGTSAAGELFF
TGTGCCAGCAGCGTAGGGACTAGCGCTGCCGGGGAGCTGTTTTTT
>TRBD2|18|TRBJ2-3|TRBV4-3|-
CASSQGKMGGRDPDTQYF
TGCGCCAGCAGCCAAGGGAAAATGGGCGGGAGGGACCCAGATACGCAGTATTTT
>-|11|TRBJ1-1|TRBV19|-
CASRWNTEAFF
TGTGCCAGTAGATGGAACACTGAAGCTTTCTTT
>TRBD2|16|TRBJ2-7|TRBV6-1|-
CASSDIRTSGGYEQYF
TGTGCCAGCAGTGATATTCGGACTAGCGGGGGCTACGAGCAGTACTTC
>TRBD1|15|TRBJ1-5|TRBV30|-
CAWSPTAQGPQPQHF
TGTGCCTGGAGCCCTACGGCACAGGGGCCTCAGCCCCAGCATTTT
>TRBD1|15|TRBJ2-3|TRBV7-2|-
CASSSDRGKVDTQYF
TGTGCCAGCAGCTCGGACAGGGGGAAGGTGGATACGCAGTATTTT
>TRBD1|15|TRBJ2-7|TRBV4-1|-
CASSLPGQGAREQYF
TGCGCCAGCAGCCTACCGGGACAGGGGGCTCGGGAGCAGTACTTC
>-|14|TRBJ2-3|TRBV9|-
CASSVRSGTDTQYF
TGTGCCAGCAGCGTACGATCGGGGACAGATACGCAGTATTTT
>-|15|TRBJ2-2|TRBV11-2|-
CASIGLRGRTGELFF
TGTGCCAGCATTGGGTTGCGGGGGCGTACCGGGGAGCTGTTTTTT
>-|14|TRBJ2-7|TRBV6-1|-
CASSGTVDLGEQYF
TGTGCCAGCAGTGGGACCGTTGACTTAGGGGAGCAGTACTTC
>-|16|TRBJ2-2|TRBV6-4|-
CASSSQPEANTGELFF
TGTGCCAGCAGTTCTCAACCCGAGGCGAACACCGGGGAGCTGTTTTTT
>TRBD2|14|TRBJ2-1|TRBV6-6|once
CASSYRAGNNEQFF
TGTGCCAGCAGTTACCGAGCGGGAAACAATGAGCAGTTCTTC
>-|12|TRBJ2-7|TRBV29-1|-
CSVDSGNYEQYF
TGCAGCGTAGACAGCGGTAACTACGAGCAGTACTTC
>-|14|TRBJ1-1|TRBV15|-
CATSREFRNTEAFF
TGTGCCACCAGCAGAGAATTCAGGAACACTGAAGCTTTCTTT
>-|13|TRBJ2-7|TRBV15|-
CATSREVSYEQYF
TGTGCCACCAGCAGAGAAGTATCTTACGAGCAGTACTTC
>-|21|TRBJ2-7|TRBV4-3|-
CASSQNPLGFSNTRTGAEQYF
TGCGCCAGCAGCCAAAACCCGTTGGGATTTTCGAACACCCGCACGGGGGCCGAGCAGTACTTC
>-|10|TRBJ1-2|TRBV20-1|once
CSVFGDGYTF
TGCAGCGTTTTCGGAGATGGCTACACCTTC
>-|16|TRBJ1-1|TRBV5-1|-
CASSLAPGRRNTEAFF
TGCGCCAGCAGCTTGGCACCGGGACGGAGGAACACTGAAGCTTTCTTT
>TRBD1|16|TRBJ2-1|TRBV6-4|-
CASSENPGQGFHEQFF
TGTGCCAGCAGTGAGAACCCGGGACAGGGATTCCATGAGCAGTTCTTC
>-|16|TRBJ2-2|TRBV7-2|-
CASSLLQAGTTGELFF
TGTGCCAGCAGCTTACTCCAGGCAGGGACGACCGGGGAGCTGTTTTTT
>TRBD2|17|TRBJ2-7|TRBV5-1|few
CASSLARTSGTSYEQYF
TGCGCCAGCAGCTTGGCGAGGACTAGCGGGACTAGCTACGAGCAGTACTTC
>TRBD2|14|TRBJ2-7|TRBV7-2|-
CASSRTSGSYEQYF
TGTGCCAGCAGTCGGACTAGCGGGAGCTACGAGCAGTACTTC
>TRBD1|15|TRBJ2-5|TRBV5-1|-
CASSPGQGPQETQYF
TGCGCCAGCAGCCCAGGACAGGGCCCCCAAGAGACCCAGTACTTC
>TRBD1|14|TRBJ1-2|TRBV30|-
CAWSTGQGAHGYTF
TGTGCCTGGAGTACAGGACAGGGGGCTCATGGCTACACCTTC
>-|15|TRBJ2-7|TRBV6-1|-
CATRTIPGEYYEQYF
TGTGCCACCAGGACCATCCCAGGAGAATACTACGAGCAGTACTTC
>-|14|TRBJ2-7|TRBV7-2|-
CASSLGPYSYEQYF
TGTGCCAGCAGCTTAGGTCCTTACTCCTACGAGCAGTACTTC
>-|14|TRBJ1-1|TRBV7-2|-
CASTPYRVTTEAFF
TGTGCCAGCACCCCGTACAGGGTTACCACTGAAGCTTTCTTT
>-|17|TRBJ2-2|TRBV28|-
CASSLILSLPSTGELFF
TGTGCCAGCAGTTTAATCCTGAGCCTTCCATCCACCGGGGAGCTGTTTTTT